This TCR beta chain was recorded in a study of tumor-infiltrating lymphocytes in primary liver carcinoma. About the research overall: Measuring about 4 to 10 cm across, the tumors were staged as T1-T3 N0M0.

This clonotype was seen at least ten times. Its matching antigen is unknown. TCR beta cDNA was prepared out of roughly 0.45 ug total RNA by means of a constant-region primer. Libraries for TCR beta were built through three nested multiplex PCR rounds, which together made up a slightly modified ARM-PCR procedure. For around 11 cycles apiece, the opening two PCR rounds ran with TRBV1-TRBV30 forward primers and a C-beta reverse primer. TCRdb redid the calling of the multiplex PCR reads with MiXCR, one entry per CDR3 protein. The profile shows approximately 80,000 distinct CDR3 sequences, 69% of them singletons. CDR3 size: 13 residues. The germline CDR1 and CDR2 sequences are SGHRS and YFSETQ. V lost 2 bases to trimming and J lost 9 bases; unmatched junction nucleotides: 4. Co-extracted RNA and DNA came from roughly 20-30 mg of unsorted bulk tissue. Those patients suffered from chronic HBV infection and were treatment-naive.

Study-level findings and limits: Tumor region pairs showed greater overlap than either tumor-adjacent or tumor-blood pairs did. Tumors reached a significantly greater top-250-clone fraction than blood did (p = 0.039).

The source is a man aged 35 to 55 with primary liver carcinoma and hepatitis B virus infection. The specimen sequenced was tumor-adjacent normal liver tissue. The chain combines TRBV5-1 with TRBJ2-2; 7 nucleotides match TRBD1. The CDR3, as DNA: TGCGCCAGCAGCTTTCAACAGGGGAGGGAGCTGTTTTTT. Amino acids: CASSFQQGRELFF.